Each of the 24 T cell receptor beta chains below was sequenced from the same sample in a study of T cell responses to AZD1222 COVID-19 vaccine. Produced via immunoSEQ multiplex PCR; TCRdb's table is partial and in-frame only. Counted here are tens of thousands of clones, about nine tenths occurring once; the ten biggest clones make up around 24%. The sample here was peripheral blood, taken on day 0 of AZD1222 vaccination. Source of these receptors: an adult in good health.

The gene calls are TRBV10-1 and TRBJ2-7, with 15 nucleotides matching TRBD2. Germline CDR1 is WNHNN and CDR2 is SYGVQD (reference sequence). The ends lost 5 bases at V and 2 bases at J; junction bases unmatched: 13. The CDR3 loop spans 19 amino acids. This CDR3 is CASSSPGLAGGPSAYEQYF. Here the CDR3 DNA reads TGCGCCAGCAGTTCCCCGGGACTAGCGGGGGGTCCCTCAGCCTACGAGCAGTACTTC.

The V and J genes are TRBV18 and TRBJ2-7; perhaps TRBD2 as D (5 bases). The CDR3 sequence is 14 residues long. Germline CDR1 is KGHSH and CDR2 is LQKENI. The V gene lost 0 bases and the J gene lost 6 bases, with 12 bases spanning the gap. The CDR3 region is CASSPPFGITEQYF. CDR3 DNA sequence: TGTGCCAGCTCACCACCGTTCGGGATTACCGAGCAGTACTTC.

The chain employs TRBV9 and TRBJ1-2; 9 positions agree with TRBD1. With 3 bases clipped from V and 5 bases from J, the junction kept 8 bases outside the gene matches. The CDR3 extends over 15 amino acids. Germline V CDR1 and CDR2: SGDLS, YYNGEE. CDR3 residues: CASSAGDRAVYGYTF. The CDR3 coding sequence is TGTGCCAGCAGCGCGGGGGACAGGGCGGTTTATGGCTACACCTTC.

The chain joins TRBV2 to TRBJ2-2; D ambiguous. CDR3 size: 13 residues. V was trimmed by 3 bases and J by 6 bases, leaving 8 bases between them. Germline CDR1 is SNHLY and CDR2 is FYNNEI. CDR3 coding DNA: TGTGCCAGCAGTGACTCAGCTTCCGGGGAGCTGTTTTTT. It yields the protein CASSDSASGELFF.

V and J are TRBV6-5 and TRBJ1-1; the D gene is possibly TRBD1 (5 bases). The CDR3 is made up of 14 amino acids. CDR1 MNHEY and CDR2 SVGAGI come from the germline V gene. Trimming removed 5 bases from V and 5 bases from J, with 15 bases in between. CDR3 region: CASSQGGGRTEAFF. CDR3 bases: TGTGCCAGCAGTCAGGGTGGTGGGAGGACTGAAGCTTTCTTT.

V and J are TRBV4-1 and TRBJ1-6; D remains unclear. The CDR3 covers 15 residues. Trimming stripped 4 bases from V and 7 bases from J, with 14 bases between. In germline, CDR1 is MGHRA, CDR2 YSYEKL. In nucleotides, the CDR3 is TGCGCCAGCAGCCCAGCTGGGAGAGGGAATTCACCCCTCCACTTT. Translation gives CASSPAGRGNSPLHF.

The CDR3 nucleotides read TGTGCCAGTAATGAACAGGGGGCAGGAACTGAAGCTTTCTTT. Its translation is CASNEQGAGTEAFF. This sequence joins TRBV19 and TRBJ1-1; 9 nucleotides line up with TRBD1. V was pared by 7 bases and J by 5 bases, with 8 bases of the junction left unmatched. Germline lookup yields CDR1 LNHDA and CDR2 SQIVND (reference sequence). This CDR3 is 14 amino acids long.

The chain recombines TRBV5-5 with TRBJ1-4; D remains unclear. The CDR3 length is 14 residues. In germline, CDR1 is SGHKS, CDR2 YYEKEE (reference sequence). With 6 bases removed from V and 6 bases from J, the gap between germline ends came to 15 bases. The CDR3 spells CASKKGRRDEKLFF. The CDR3 DNA is TGTGCCAGCAAAAAAGGTCGGAGGGATGAAAAACTGTTTTTT.

The chain uses TRBV5-4 and TRBJ2-2, with a weak D call TRBD2 (6 bases). Trimming removed 0 bases from V and 8 bases from J, with 14 bases in between. There are 15 residues in the CDR3. The germline CDR1 and CDR2 sequences are SGHNT and YYREEE (reference sequence). Here the CDR3 reads CASSLGRVGVGELFF. The CDR3 region has the DNA TGTGCCAGCAGCTTGGGGAGGGTCGGAGTGGGGGAGCTGTTTTTT.

The V and J genes are TRBV27 and TRBJ1-5; TRBD1 aligns across 7 bases. V shed 5 bases and J 1 base; nucleotides not matched to a gene: 11. The CDR3 runs to 17 residues. Per germline, CDR1 MNHEY and CDR2 SMNVEV (reference sequence). The DNA of the CDR3 is TGTGCCAGCAGTCCAGCGACAGGGCGGGCCAGCAATCAGCCCCAGCATTTT. This codes for CASSPATGRASNQPQHF.

J is TRBJ2-2 and V is TRBV5-1, with 9 bases fitting TRBD1. Losses at the gene ends were 2 bases for V and 5 bases for J; bases not matched to a gene: 10. Looked up from germline, CDR1 is SGHRS and CDR2 is YFSETQ. This CDR3 spans 17 amino acids. CDR3 sequence (DNA): TGCGCCAGCAGCTTTAGGTCCCAGGGACAGGGAACCGGGGAGCTGTTTTTT. The encoded protein is CASSFRSQGQGTGELFF.

The chain joins TRBV5-6 to TRBJ1-1, with a weak D call TRBD1 (5 bases). In germline, CDR1 is SGHDT, CDR2 YYEEEE. The CDR3 consists of 12 residues. Trimming shortened V by 4 bases and J by 7 bases, and 11 bases separated the two germline ends. Written as DNA, the CDR3 is TGTGCCAGCAGCGCTGGGGGTCTTGAAGCTTTCTTT. It yields the protein CASSAGGLEAFF.

The chain is built from TRBV10-2 and TRBJ2-7, with D possibly TRBD2 on 6 matching bases. Trimming took 8 bases from V and 2 from J, leaving 13 bases between them. Germline loops: CDR1 WSHSY, CDR2 SAAADI. CDR3 size: 13 residues. The CDR3 here is CASGGTVTYEQYF. The CDR3 bases are TGCGCCAGCGGGGGGACCGTAACCTACGAGCAGTACTTC.

CDR3 region: CASSIGGLAGAVDTQYF. In DNA, the CDR3 is TGTGCCAGTAGTATAGGTGGACTAGCGGGGGCGGTAGATACGCAGTATTTT. V is TRBV19 and J is TRBJ2-3, with TRBD2 matching over 13 bases. J lost 5 bases, V lost 1 base, and 6 bases had no gene match. Germline CDR1 and CDR2: LNHDA and SQIVND (reference sequence). The CDR3 runs 17 residues.

The chain has TRBV6-2 or TRBV6-3 and TRBJ2-7; D ambiguous. V dropped 5 bases and J dropped 5 bases, with 7 bases sitting between them. Germline V gene data show CDR1 as MNHEY and CDR2 as SVGEGT. The CDR3 consists of 11 residues. CDR3 sequence reads: CASSTRDEQYF. In DNA form, the CDR3 reads TGTGCCAGCAGTACTCGAGACGAGCAGTACTTC.

The chain combines TRBV7-9 with TRBJ1-1, with 7 positions matching TRBD1. Losses at the gene ends were 7 bases for V and 8 bases for J; bases not matched to a gene: 7. The length of the CDR3 is 12 residues. CDR1 and CDR2 from the germline V gene are SEHNR and FQNEAQ (reference sequence). The CDR3 sequence: CASTQLQGEAFF. CDR3 in DNA: TGTGCCAGCACCCAATTACAGGGGGAAGCTTTCTTT. The variable domain in full, with the rest retrieved from reference TRBV7-9 and TRBJ1-1, is DTGVSQNPRHKITKRGQNVTFRCDPISEHNRLYWYRQTLGQGPEFLTYFQNEAQLEKSRLLSDRFSAERPKGSFSTLEIQRTEQGDSAMYLCASTQLQGEAFFGQGTRLTVV.

CDR3 loop: CASSDGLATNEKLFF. DNA for the CDR3: TGTGCCAGCAGCGATGGACTAGCAACTAATGAAAAACTGTTTTTT. The rearrangement links TRBV7-8 to TRBJ1-4; D is undetermined. The length of the CDR3 is 15 residues. The V and J ends lost 5 bases and 0 bases respectively, with 10 bases between them. Germline values: CDR1 SGHVS, CDR2 FQNEAQ.

This chain uses TRBV7-2 with TRBJ2-7; no firm D call. This CDR3 spans 15 amino acids. CDR1 and CDR2 from the germline V gene are SGHTA and FQGNSA. V lost 1 base and J 0 bases, leaving 10 bases between the germline ends. The CDR3 DNA follows: TGTGCCAGCAGCTTAGGCCAAGGGTACTCCTACGAGCAGTACTTC. Its protein product is CASSLGQGYSYEQYF.

The V and J genes are TRBV10-3 and TRBJ1-1; a possible D gene is TRBD1 (6 bases). The length of the CDR3 is 14 residues. CDR1 and CDR2 from the germline V gene are ENHRY and SYGVKD. V was cut by 4 bases and J by 8 bases, with 17 bases left in between. The CDR3 sequence is CAISVGGQSVEAFF. CDR3 nucleotide sequence: TGTGCCATCAGTGTGGGGGGGCAAAGCGTAGAAGCTTTCTTT.

V usage is TRBV1 and J usage is TRBJ2-1; the table's TRBD2 call for D was not verified on the DNA. TRBV1 is a documented pseudogene. The CDR3 has 20 amino acids. The CDR3 loop reads CTSSQGSGLAGGWSYNEQFF. For the CDR3, the DNA is TGCACCAGCAGCCAAGGTTCGGGACTAGCGGGGGGGTGGTCCTACAATGAGCAGTTCTTC.

This rearrangement joins TRBV9 to TRBJ2-1; TRBD2 matches at 12 bases. The junction had 5 bases not matched to a gene; V was cut back by 3 bases and J by 10 bases. Per germline, CDR1 SGDLS and CDR2 YYNGEE. The CDR3 consists of 14 residues. The CDR3: CASSAMGLAGEQFF. DNA of the CDR3: TGTGCCAGCAGCGCCATGGGACTAGCGGGCGAGCAGTTCTTC. The full variable domain, its missing parts supplied by reference TRBV9 and TRBJ2-1, is DSGVTQTPKHLITATGQRVTLRCSPRSGDLSVYWYQQSLDQGLQFLIQYYNGEERAKGNILERFSAQQFPDLHSELNLSSLELGDSALYFCASSAMGLAGEQFFGPGTRLTVL.

The rearrangement uses TRBV29-1 and TRBJ2-5; the match to TRBD1 covers 10 bases. V lost 8 bases to trimming and J lost 2 bases; unmatched junction nucleotides: 14. CDR1 SQVTM and CDR2 ANQGSEA come from the germline V gene. CDR3 length equals 16 residues. This CDR3 reads CSSASGTGESQETQYF. As DNA, the CDR3 is TGCAGCTCCGCATCAGGGACAGGGGAATCACAAGAGACCCAGTACTTC.

This clone was detected only once. The gene calls are TRBV28 and TRBJ1-6; the match to TRBD1 covers 8 bases. The CDR3 totals 14 residues. The germline V gene encodes CDR1 MDHEN and CDR2 SYDVKM. The ends lost 8 bases at V and 10 bases at J; junction bases unmatched: 10. Here the CDR3 DNA reads TGTGCCAGCGATTCCGGACAGGGAGAATCACCCCTCCACTTT. Translating gives CASDSGQGESPLHF. Supplemented by reference TRBV28 and TRBJ1-6, the full variable domain reads DVKVTQSSRYLVKRTGEKVFLECVQDMDHENMFWYRQDPGLGLRLIYFSYDVKMKEKGDIPEGYSVSREKKERFSLILESASTNQTSMYLCASDSGQGESPLHFGNGTRLTVT.

In DNA form, the CDR3 reads TGTGCCAGCAGTTTTGCTCATAGCTATGGCTACACCTTC. As protein: CASSFAHSYGYTF. The chain links TRBV12-3 or TRBV12-4 to TRBJ1-2, with D unresolved. This CDR3 comprises 13 residues. V was shortened by 3 bases and J by 4 bases, with 9 bases between the two germline ends.